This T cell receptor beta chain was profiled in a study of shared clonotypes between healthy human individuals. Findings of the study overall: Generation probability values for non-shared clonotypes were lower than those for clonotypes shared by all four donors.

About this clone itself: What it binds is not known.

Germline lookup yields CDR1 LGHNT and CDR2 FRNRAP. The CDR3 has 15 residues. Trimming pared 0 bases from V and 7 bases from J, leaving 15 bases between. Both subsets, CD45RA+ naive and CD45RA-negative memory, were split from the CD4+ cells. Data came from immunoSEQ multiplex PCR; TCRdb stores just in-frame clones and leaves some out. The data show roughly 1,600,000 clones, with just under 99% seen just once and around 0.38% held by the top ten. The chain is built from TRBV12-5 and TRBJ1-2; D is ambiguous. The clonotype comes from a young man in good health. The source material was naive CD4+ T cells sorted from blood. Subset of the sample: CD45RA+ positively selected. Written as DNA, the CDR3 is TGTGCTAGTGGTTTGGTAGGCAGACCGTGGGCTGGCTACACCTTC. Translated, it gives CASGLVGRPWAGYTF.